This T cell receptor beta chain was obtained from a study of T cell changes during pregnancy in multiple sclerosis. This table comes from immunoSEQ multiplex PCR, and its TCRdb copy is limited to in-frame clones, with some not included. The sample holds under 75,000 clones, roughly 89% seen once. The TCR was taken from a female donor in good health, enrolled as a control in a pregnancy study. The specimen comprised CD4+ T cells from peripheral blood mononuclear cells, sampled after pregnancy.

CDR3 region: CAITRTSGGPLSYNEQFF. The CDR3 DNA reads TGTGCCATCACCAGGACTAGCGGGGGGCCCTTGTCATACAATGAGCAGTTCTTC. The V and J genes are TRBV10-3 and TRBJ2-1, with 14 bases identical to TRBD2. Germline trimming cut 7 bases from V and 4 bases from J; bases unmatched to any gene: 12. This CDR3 is built from 18 residues. CDR1 is ENHRY, CDR2 SYGVKD, per germline.